The TCR beta chain under discussion was sequenced for a study of blood T cell repertoires in COVID-19 (dated by TCRdb to the early 2020s). Regarding the study in general: The collaborator samples originated in the United States, Italy and Spain and spanned the acute and convalescent phases of COVID-19. The material from the prospective study consisted of cDNA or gDNA derived from T cells, B-cell-depleted T cells, or PBMCs. The dataset comprised deeply sampled blood TCRbeta repertoires from subjects exposed to, actively infected with, or recovered from COVID-19. The repertoires were released in a freely available public database intended as a resource for research on the immune response to SARS-CoV-2. The samples were drawn from the first 160 participants of the ongoing ImmuneRACE study and from some 1,300 subjects provided by 6 global collaborators. A de-identified subject ID, COVID-19 status, age in years and sex were almost always included in the sample metadata. Where available, HLA class I and class II types were taken from metadata supplied by the sample provider and were not determined by assay-based typing. Overall study results and their limits: The quantity of clinical and demographic metadata differed by source and by participant and was supplied without curation.

V loses 6 bases at its end and J loses 7 bases; junction bases beyond the gene matches: 6. The cysteine opens and the phenylalanine closes a CDR3 of 15 amino acids. Left in the record is the CDR3 DNA by itself, 45 bases read in frame from the first base. The germline V gene encodes CDR1 SNHLY and CDR2 FYNNEI. Each collaborating institution followed its own protocols to collect whole blood in K2EDTA tubes. For TCRbeta analysis, collaborators shipped samples as frozen whole blood, isolated PBMCs, or DNA extracted from either of those sample types. TCRbeta CDR3 regions were amplified from genomic DNA using the immunoSEQ Assay, a bias-controlled multiplex PCR. The source study handled its data this way. The number of nucleated cells in each sample was estimated by amplification of reference gene primers within the assay. To quantify the absolute abundance of each unique TCRbeta CDR3 rearrangement, sequence reads were collapsed and filtered. For each sample, productive Simpson clonality was calculated by taking the square root of Simpson's diversity index across productive rearrangements. Here the immuneACCESS table is served through TCRdb, limited to in-frame sequences with V and J called. Missing clones are a known gap in these copies; in checked studies unresolved V genes cover under half, and the rest lacks a known reason. That table supplies the V and J calls and clone size; D and trimming were determined from the DNA. The table for this sample lists 150,000 or so clones; 80% of them were counted only once. Together, the top ten hold roughly 0.52% of the sample.

To note about this clone: Its target antigen remains unknown. Per-nucleotide qualities are absent, and no much larger clonotype sits a single base away.

In this chain, TRBV2 is recombined with TRBJ1-4; TRBD1 matches 12 bases in the middle. The sample was peripheral blood. This sequence was found in a man in his 60s with acute or convalescent COVID-19. This receptor has the CDR3 CASSPRDRGREKLFF. The DNA reads TGTGCCAGCAGCCCCCGGGACAGGGGGCGTGAAAAACTGTTTTTT.